The 13 T cell receptor beta chains below come from one sample, sequenced in a study of beta chain features in type 1 diabetes. Study-level points and caveats: For Type 1 diabetes patients, all four CD4+ subsets carried TCRB CDR3s that were moderately but significantly shorter.

The investigators reverse transcribed all of the isolated RNA, so they sequenced expressed TCRB transcripts. The repertoire was sequenced with immunoSEQ multiplex PCR; TCRdb's copy has only in-frame clones and lacks some. Altogether hundreds of thousands of clones are present, 10% to 15% being singletons, with the ten largest covering over 0.008%. The antigens for these receptors are not known. Source material: naive CD4+ T cells from blood. The receptors come from a woman under 30 with type 1 diabetes.

The table lists this clone with a few counts. The chain links TRBV28 to TRBJ1-5, with D perhaps TRBD1 (6 bases). Germline V gene lookup returns CDR1 MDHEN and CDR2 SYDVKM. Trimming removed 7 bases from V and 7 bases from J, with 17 bases in between. CDR3 length: 14 amino acids. The CDR3 is CASTLAGARQPQHF. The CDR3 DNA follows: TGTGCCAGCACCCTGGCGGGGGCACGGCAGCCCCAGCATTTT.

This clone came up a few times. The chain uses TRBV10-3 and TRBJ2-1, with 7 bases aligning to TRBD2. The germline gives CDR1 ENHRY, CDR2 SYGVKD. J was trimmed by 10 bases and V by 7 bases; bases with no gene match: 7. This CDR3 has 12 residues. The CDR3 nucleotides read TGTGCCATCAAGGCGGGAGCGGGGGAGCAGTTCTTC. Its protein product is CAIKAGAGEQFF.

This chain uses TRBV18 with TRBJ2-1, with 12 bases aligning to TRBD2. CDR3 size: 17 residues. Germline CDR1 KGHSH, CDR2 LQKENI. J gave up 0 bases and V 3 bases, and 3 bases lay outside the gene matches. The chain's CDR3 is CASSPLAGGLSYNEQFF. The CDR3 bases are TGTGCCAGCTCACCGCTAGCGGGGGGGCTCTCCTACAATGAGCAGTTCTTC.

V gene TRBV7-9 combines with J gene TRBJ1-1; D is perhaps TRBD1 (5 bases). V gave up 6 bases and J gave up 7 bases, with 15 bases separating them. From germline, CDR1 is SEHNR and CDR2 FQNEAQ (reference sequence). CDR3 length: 13 residues. The CDR3 DNA is TGTGCCAGCAGTAGGGGAGGATTTGATGAAGCTTTCTTT. Translated: CASSRGGFDEAFF.

This clone turned up a few times. J is TRBJ1-2 and V is TRBV29-1; D is ambiguous. V lost 6 bases and J 7 bases, leaving 24 bases between the germline ends. The CDR3 is made up of 15 amino acids. Germline-derived CDR1 and CDR2 are SQVTM and ANQGSEA. The CDR3 DNA reads as TGCAGCGTCAGCGTCGGAAGGGCGGGGATCTTTGGCTACACCTTC. Translated: CSVSVGRAGIFGYTF.

This clone turned up a few times. This rearrangement joins TRBV7-2 to TRBJ2-2, with a tentative D call TRBD1 (5 bases). Per the germline V gene, CDR1 is SGHTA and CDR2 is FQGNSA. This CDR3 has 15 amino acids. V lost 4 bases, J lost 2 bases, and 11 bases lay in between. CDR3 region: CASSSRAINTGELFF. The CDR3 DNA reads as TGTGCCAGCAGCTCCAGGGCAATAAACACCGGGGAGCTGTTTTTT.

The V gene is TRBV4-3, the J gene TRBJ2-6, with D tentatively TRBD1 (5 bases). The CDR3 sequence is 18 residues long. Germline V lookup: CDR1 LGHNA, CDR2 YSLEER. Deletions cut 0 bases from V and 0 bases from J, with 12 bases between. In nucleotides, the CDR3 is TGCGCCAGCAGCCAAGACCTGGGGCAGCACTCTGGGGCCAACGTCCTGACTTTC. This encodes CASSQDLGQHSGANVLTF.

This clone was found a few times. The J gene is TRBJ2-7, the V gene TRBV14, with TRBD2 matching over 7 bases. Germline lookup yields CDR1 SGHDN and CDR2 FVKESK. CDR3 length: 15 residues. Germline trimming cut 1 base from V and 0 bases from J; bases unmatched to any gene: 3. CDR3 coding DNA: TGTGCCAGCAGCCAAGGGGGAGGGCCCTCCTACGAGCAGTACTTC. Protein sequence: CASSQGGGPSYEQYF.

The chain recombines TRBV5-1 with TRBJ1-2, with 10 bases lining up with TRBD1. Looked up from germline, CDR1 is SGHRS and CDR2 is YFSETQ. V shed 4 bases, J shed 6 bases, and the junction held 3 bases outside the gene matches. CDR3 length equals 13 residues. This chain's CDR3 is CASSLGTGDGYTF. DNA of the CDR3: TGCGCCAGCAGCCTAGGGACAGGGGATGGCTACACCTTC.

The chain employs TRBV10-3 and TRBJ2-6; unclear D gene. Trimming shortened V by 9 bases and J by 0 bases, and 6 bases separated the two germline ends. Germline V gives CDR1 ENHRY, CDR2 SYGVKD. This CDR3 contains 13 residues. This CDR3 reads CAIAASGANVLTF. CDR3 DNA sequence: TGTGCCATTGCGGCCTCTGGGGCCAACGTCCTGACTTTC.

V is TRBV6-5 and J is TRBJ2-7; a weak D match, TRBD2 (5 bases). Looked up from germline, CDR1 is MNHEY and CDR2 is SVGAGI. The CDR3 has 15 residues. Deletions cut 2 bases from V and 2 bases from J, with 13 bases between. Here the CDR3 DNA reads TGTGCCAGCAGTTACGGCCATATACTAGCCTACGAGCAGTACTTC. Encoded protein: CASSYGHILAYEQYF.

This clone was seen more than once but under ten times. The rearrangement uses TRBV5-6 and TRBJ2-5; 14 bases match TRBD2. In germline, CDR1 is SGHDT, CDR2 YYEEEE. Trimming removed 3 bases from V and 4 bases from J; junction bases left unmatched: 8. This CDR3 has 17 amino acids. Here the CDR3 reads CASSWGLAGAWGETQYF. CDR3 sequence (DNA): TGTGCCAGCAGCTGGGGACTAGCGGGGGCCTGGGGAGAGACCCAGTACTTC.

The CDR3 region has the DNA TGTGCCAGCAGCTTAGCTCTAGCGGTCGGCAATGAGCAGTTCTTC. Translation gives CASSLALAVGNEQFF. The chain links TRBV11-3 to TRBJ2-1, with 7 nucleotides matching TRBD2. With 1 base clipped from V and 6 bases from J, the junction kept 6 bases outside the gene matches. The germline CDR1 and CDR2 sequences are SGHNT and YENEEA. The CDR3 is 15 amino acids.